Following are 17 T cell receptor beta chains from one sample sequenced in a study of human T cells and chemical hapten exposure. Specified time point: patch test 2, 6 weeks after DPC sensitization. Treatment here: therapeutic diphenylcyclopropenone sensitization with weekly scalp DPC. TCRdb itself ran the RACE reads through MiXCR, one entry per CDR3 protein. The sample carries 110,000 to 150,000 distinct CDR3 sequences, about 10% recorded once. Material: whole blood, obtained in connection with sensitization to the hapten diphenylcyclopropenone (DPC). These receptors were obtained from a woman between 45 and 65 years old with alopecia areata. Some clones in this sample may be carry-over from other donors' samples.

V gene TRBV3-1 combines with J gene TRBJ1-2; D is ambiguous. The CDR3 is 14 amino acids. Germline assignment: CDR1 LGHDT and CDR2 YNNKEL (reference sequence). Between the trimmed V and J ends, which lost 5 bases and 0 bases, there was a span of 10 bases. The CDR3 here is CASSNPASNYGYTF. CDR3 bases: TGTGCCAGCAGCAACCCGGCGTCTAACTATGGCTACACCTTC.

This clonotype was recorded many times. The V gene is TRBV14, the J gene TRBJ2-1; TRBD1 aligns across 9 bases. The CDR3 has 15 amino acids. After removal of 5 bases from V and 10 bases from J, the junction contained 12 bases not matched to a gene. Per germline, CDR1 SGHDN and CDR2 FVKESK. Here the CDR3 DNA reads TGTGCCAGCAGCGAATACCGGACAGGGGCAGGGGAGCAGTTCTTC. It codes for CASSEYRTGAGEQFF.

This clonotype came up many times. This chain joins TRBV29-1 and TRBJ1-2, with D tentatively TRBD1 (5 bases). Trimming cost V 7 bases and J 7 bases, with 10 bases left between them. This CDR3 comprises 10 residues. The V gene's germline CDR1 is SQVTM and CDR2 ANQGSEA. The DNA of the CDR3 is TGCAGCGCCCAAGGGGTTGGCTACACCTTC. It yields the protein CSAQGVGYTF.

This clonotype was observed many times. The chain couples TRBV11-3 to TRBJ1-1; D is ambiguous. This CDR3 region has 15 residues. Germline V gives CDR1 SGHNT, CDR2 YENEEA. The V end was cut by 3 bases, the J end by 0 bases, with 11 bases between. This chain's CDR3 is CASSFDNGLNTEAFF. CDR3 coding DNA: TGTGCCAGCAGCTTTGACAATGGGTTGAACACTGAAGCTTTCTTT.

The sample holds a few counts of this clonotype. V usage is TRBV7-2 and J usage is TRBJ2-4; 8 nucleotides agree with TRBD2. Germline assignment: CDR1 SGHTA and CDR2 FQGNSA. The CDR3 is 16 amino acids. V trimming: 1 base; J trimming: 7 bases; junction bases outside the gene matches: 9. The CDR3 DNA reads TGTGCCAGCAGCTTAGGTTCGGGGATAGCGGGGAACATTCAGTACTTC. This sequence encodes CASSLGSGIAGNIQYF. Combining the CDR3 with reference TRBV7-2 and TRBJ2-4 gives the whole variable domain GAGVSQSPSNKVTEKGKDVELRCDPISGHTALYWYRQSLGQGLEFLIYFQGNSAPDKSGLPSDRFSAERTGGSVSTLTIQRTQQEDSAVYLCASSLGSGIAGNIQYFGAGTRLSVL.

This clonotype was recorded many times. This chain links TRBV5-4 with TRBJ1-6; D is possibly TRBD1 (5 bases). The CDR3 extends over 15 amino acids. Germline CDR1 SGHNT, CDR2 YYREEE (reference sequence). V was pared by 4 bases and J by 7 bases, with 15 bases between. The CDR3 sequence is CASSQGQGMNSPLHF. CDR3 sequence (DNA): TGTGCCAGCAGCCAAGGGCAGGGCATGAATTCACCCCTCCACTTT.

The V gene is TRBV24-1, the J gene TRBJ2-1, with 9 bases that match TRBD2. This CDR3 is 16 amino acids long. The trim removed 3 bases at V and 5 bases at J, leaving 7 bases unmatched. CDR1 is KGHDR and CDR2 is SFDVKD in the germline V gene. CDR3 in amino acids: CATSDPGLAINNEQFF. The CDR3 DNA sequence: TGTGCCACCAGTGATCCGGGACTAGCTATAAACAATGAGCAGTTCTTC.

This clonotype came up a few times. The J gene is TRBJ2-7, the V gene TRBV5-1; no clear D gene. Trimming stripped 0 bases from V and 4 bases from J, with 8 bases between. This CDR3 has 13 amino acids. CDR1 SGHRS and CDR2 YFSETQ come from the germline V gene. This CDR3 is CASSLEARYEQYF. CDR3 nucleotides: TGCGCCAGCAGCTTGGAGGCCCGATACGAGCAGTACTTC.

The sample holds many counts of this clonotype. This chain links TRBV6-1 with TRBJ1-5; unclear D gene. Looked up from germline, CDR1 is MNHNS and CDR2 is SASEGT. Between the trimmed V and J ends, which lost 7 bases and 1 base, there was a span of 5 bases. The CDR3 runs to 12 residues. CDR3 in DNA: TGTGCCAGCAAAGAGAGCAATCAGCCCCAGCATTTT. Protein product: CASKESNQPQHF.

This clonotype was observed a handful of times. The J gene is TRBJ1-2, the V gene TRBV24-1; D is undetermined. Germline V gene data show CDR1 as KGHDR and CDR2 as SFDVKD. Trimming stripped 3 bases from V and 4 bases from J, with 11 bases between. This CDR3 has 14 residues. The CDR3 DNA follows: TGTGCCACCAGTGATCCAGGAGGTGGCTATGGCTACACCTTC. Protein sequence: CATSDPGGGYGYTF.

The rearrangement links TRBV6-5 to TRBJ2-7; 11 bases are a match to TRBD1. Trimming at V came to 6 bases and at J to 5 bases, leaving 6 bases not matched to a gene. This CDR3 has 14 amino acids. From germline, CDR1 is MNHEY and CDR2 SVGAGI. The CDR3 is CASRGTGGLDEQYF. The CDR3 DNA reads as TGTGCCAGCAGGGGGACAGGGGGGTTGGACGAGCAGTACTTC.

In its sample, this clonotype was seen a few times. The chain carries TRBV7-3 and TRBJ2-3; no clear D. Trimming shortened V by 7 bases and J by 6 bases, and 17 bases separated the two germline ends. Germline CDR1 is SGHTA and CDR2 is FQGTGA. The CDR3 runs 14 residues. The DNA of the CDR3 is TGTGCCAGCAAAACCGGGCCCACTTCGGATACGCAGTATTTT. Protein product: CASKTGPTSDTQYF.

At least ten counts were recorded for this clonotype. CDR3 coding DNA: TGTGCCACTGGCGGAGCGGGAGCGGCGGATACGCAGTATTTT. It is translated as CATGGAGAADTQYF. The rearrangement uses TRBV7-8 and TRBJ2-3, with 8 bases that match TRBD2. Germline V lookup: CDR1 SGHVS, CDR2 FQNEAQ. V shed 10 bases, J shed 6 bases, and the junction held 12 bases outside the gene matches. The CDR3 is 14 residues long.

V usage is TRBV19 and J usage is TRBJ1-4, with D uncertain. CDR3 length: 15 residues. Trimming pared 1 base from V and 0 bases from J, leaving 6 bases between. The V gene's germline CDR1 is LNHDA and CDR2 SQIVND (reference sequence). The chain's CDR3 is CASSIGSTTNEKLFF. CDR3 sequence (DNA): TGTGCCAGTAGTATAGGGAGTACAACTAATGAAAAACTGTTTTTT.

This clonotype has only a few counts. This chain links TRBV4-2 with TRBJ2-1, with TRBD2 identical over 8 bases. The CDR3 has 18 amino acids. Germline V CDR1 and CDR2: LGHNA, YNFKEQ. V gave up 0 bases and J gave up 5 bases; unmatched junction bases: 12. Here the CDR3 DNA reads TGTGCCAGCAGCCAAGATCAGCCCGGGACTAGTATGGACAATGAGCAGTTCTTC. This translates into CASSQDQPGTSMDNEQFF.

This clonotype was observed many times. The chain employs TRBV5-5 and TRBJ2-1, with D hard to call. Germline V gene lookup returns CDR1 SGHKS and CDR2 YYEKEE (reference sequence). Trimming shortened V by 4 bases and J by 8 bases, and 10 bases separated the two germline ends. This CDR3 is built from 12 residues. The CDR3 loop reads CASSGGRDEQFF. The CDR3 DNA follows: TGTGCCAGCAGCGGTGGCCGGGATGAGCAGTTCTTC. The full variable domain, in which reference TRBV5-5 and TRBJ2-1 provide the parts outside the CDR3, is DAGVTQSPTHLIKTRGQQVTLRCSPISGHKSVSWYQQVLGQGPQFIFQYYEKEERGRGNFPDRFSARQFPNYSSELNVNALLLGDSALYLCASSGGRDEQFFGPGTRLTVL.

This clonotype occurred a few times. The chain couples TRBV18 to TRBJ1-1; 8 bases align to TRBD1. The CDR3 consists of 12 residues. J lost 11 bases, V lost 6 bases, and 8 bases had no gene match. The V gene's germline CDR1 is KGHSH and CDR2 LQKENI. The CDR3 region has the DNA TGTGCCAGCTCTCTGACAGGGGACGGGGCTTTCTTT. It encodes CASSLTGDGAFF.